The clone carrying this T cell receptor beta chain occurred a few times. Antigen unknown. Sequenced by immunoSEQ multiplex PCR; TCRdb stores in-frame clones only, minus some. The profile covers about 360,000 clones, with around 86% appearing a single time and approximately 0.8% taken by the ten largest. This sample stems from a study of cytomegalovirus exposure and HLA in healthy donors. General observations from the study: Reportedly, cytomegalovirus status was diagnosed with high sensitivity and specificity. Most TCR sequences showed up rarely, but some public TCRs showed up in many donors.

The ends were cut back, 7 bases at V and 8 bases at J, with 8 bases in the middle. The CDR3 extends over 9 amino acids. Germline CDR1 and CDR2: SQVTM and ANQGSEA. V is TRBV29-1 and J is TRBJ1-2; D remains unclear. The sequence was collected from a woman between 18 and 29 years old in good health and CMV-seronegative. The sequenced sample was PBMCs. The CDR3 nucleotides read TGCAGCGCCGGGTCGGGCTACACCTTC. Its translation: CSAGSGYTF. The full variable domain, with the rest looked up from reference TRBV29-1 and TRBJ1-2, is SAVISQKPSRDICQRGTSLTIQCQVDSQVTMMFWYRQQPGQSLTLIATANQGSEATYESGFVIDKFPISRPNLTFSTLTVSNMSPEDSSIYLCSAGSGYTFGSGTRLTVV.